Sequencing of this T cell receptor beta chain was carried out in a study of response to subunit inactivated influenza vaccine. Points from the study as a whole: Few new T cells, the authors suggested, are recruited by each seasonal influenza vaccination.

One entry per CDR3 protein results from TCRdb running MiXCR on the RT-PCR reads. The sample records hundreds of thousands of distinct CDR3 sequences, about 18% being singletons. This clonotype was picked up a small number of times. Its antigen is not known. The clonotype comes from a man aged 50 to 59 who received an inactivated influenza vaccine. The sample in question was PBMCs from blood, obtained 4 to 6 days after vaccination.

CDR3: CASSQDRQMNTEAFF. Here the CDR3 DNA reads TGTGCCAGCTCACAGGACAGGCAAATGAACACTGAAGCTTTCTTT. The chain recombines TRBV18 with TRBJ1-1; TRBD1 agrees at 7 bases. The CDR3 consists of 15 residues. Germline CDR1 and CDR2: KGHSH and LQKENI. With V trimmed by 4 bases and J by 0 bases, 5 bases remained unmatched.